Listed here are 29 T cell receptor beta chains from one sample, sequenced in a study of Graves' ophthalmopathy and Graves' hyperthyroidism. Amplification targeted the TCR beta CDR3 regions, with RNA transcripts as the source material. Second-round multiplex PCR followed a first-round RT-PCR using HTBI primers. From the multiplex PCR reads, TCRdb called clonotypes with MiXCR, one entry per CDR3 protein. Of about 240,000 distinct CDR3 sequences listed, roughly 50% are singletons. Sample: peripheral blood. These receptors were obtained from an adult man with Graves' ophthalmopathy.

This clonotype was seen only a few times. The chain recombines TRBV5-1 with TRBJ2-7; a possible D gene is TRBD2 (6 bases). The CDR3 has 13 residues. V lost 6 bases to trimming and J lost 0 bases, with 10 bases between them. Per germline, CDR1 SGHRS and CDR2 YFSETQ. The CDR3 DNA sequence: TGCGCCAGCAAGGCGGGGAGCTCCTACGAGCAGTACTTC. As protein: CASKAGSSYEQYF.

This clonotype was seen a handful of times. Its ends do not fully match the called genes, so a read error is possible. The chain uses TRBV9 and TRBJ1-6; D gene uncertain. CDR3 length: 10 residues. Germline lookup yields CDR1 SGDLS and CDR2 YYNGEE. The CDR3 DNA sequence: TGTGCCAGCAGCCTTTCAGCCCTCCACTTT. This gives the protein CASSLSALHF.

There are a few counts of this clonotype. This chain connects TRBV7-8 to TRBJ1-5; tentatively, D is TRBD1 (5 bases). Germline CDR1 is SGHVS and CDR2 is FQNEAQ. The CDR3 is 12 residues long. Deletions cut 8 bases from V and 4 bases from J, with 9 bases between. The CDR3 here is CASGRVNQPQHF. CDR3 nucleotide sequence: TGTGCCAGCGGCAGGGTGAATCAGCCCCAGCATTTT.

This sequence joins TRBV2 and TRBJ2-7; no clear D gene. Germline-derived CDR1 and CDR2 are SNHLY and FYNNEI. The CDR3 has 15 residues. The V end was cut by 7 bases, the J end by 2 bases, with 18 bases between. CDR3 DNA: TGTGCCAGCACCAGGCGAGGCGGCCCCACCTACGAGCAGTACTTC. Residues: CASTRRGGPTYEQYF.

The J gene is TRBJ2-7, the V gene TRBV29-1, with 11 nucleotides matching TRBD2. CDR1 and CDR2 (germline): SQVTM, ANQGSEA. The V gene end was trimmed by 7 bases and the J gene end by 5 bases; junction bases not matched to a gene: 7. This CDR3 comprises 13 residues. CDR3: CSAGLAGGNEQYF. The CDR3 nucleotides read TGCAGCGCCGGGCTAGCGGGAGGAAACGAGCAGTACTTC.

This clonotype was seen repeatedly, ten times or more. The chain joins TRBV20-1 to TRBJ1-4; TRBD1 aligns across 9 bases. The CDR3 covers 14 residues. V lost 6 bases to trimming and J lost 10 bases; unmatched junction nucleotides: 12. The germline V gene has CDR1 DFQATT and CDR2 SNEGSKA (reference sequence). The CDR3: CSARTGAQSRKLFF. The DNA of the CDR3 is TGCAGTGCAAGGACAGGGGCGCAATCTCGAAAACTGTTTTTT.

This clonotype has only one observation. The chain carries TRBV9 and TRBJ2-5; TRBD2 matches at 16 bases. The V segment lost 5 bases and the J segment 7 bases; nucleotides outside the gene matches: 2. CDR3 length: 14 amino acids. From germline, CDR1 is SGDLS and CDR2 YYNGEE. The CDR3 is CASRGTSGRGTQYF. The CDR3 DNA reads TGTGCCAGCAGGGGGACTAGCGGGAGGGGGACCCAGTACTTC.

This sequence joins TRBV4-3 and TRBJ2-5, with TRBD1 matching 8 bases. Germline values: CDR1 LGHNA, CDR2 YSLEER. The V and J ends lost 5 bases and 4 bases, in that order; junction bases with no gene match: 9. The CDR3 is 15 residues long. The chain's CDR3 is CASSSTTGGAETQYF. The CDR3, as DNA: TGCGCCAGCAGCTCCACAACAGGGGGTGCAGAGACCCAGTACTTC.

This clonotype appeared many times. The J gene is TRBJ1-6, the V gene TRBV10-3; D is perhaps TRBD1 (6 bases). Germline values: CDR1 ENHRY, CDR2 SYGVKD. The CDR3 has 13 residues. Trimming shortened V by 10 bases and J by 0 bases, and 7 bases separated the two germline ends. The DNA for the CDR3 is TGTGCCACACAGGGCTCCTATAATTCACCCCTCCACTTT. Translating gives CATQGSYNSPLHF.

CDR3 loop: CASMRSDQGPQHF. The CDR3 region has the DNA TGTGCCAGCATGCGGTCAGACCAAGGGCCCCAGCATTTT. The chain has TRBV6-1 and TRBJ1-5; D ambiguous. Between the trimmed V and J ends, which lost 7 bases and 9 bases, there was a span of 16 bases. Germline CDR1 is MNHNS and CDR2 is SASEGT. The CDR3 is 13 amino acids.

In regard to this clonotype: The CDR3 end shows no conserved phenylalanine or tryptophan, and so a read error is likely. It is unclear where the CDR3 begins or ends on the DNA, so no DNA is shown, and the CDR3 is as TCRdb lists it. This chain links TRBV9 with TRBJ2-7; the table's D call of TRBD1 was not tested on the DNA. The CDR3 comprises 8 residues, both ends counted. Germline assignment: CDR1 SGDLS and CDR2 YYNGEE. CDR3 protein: CASSRTGQ.

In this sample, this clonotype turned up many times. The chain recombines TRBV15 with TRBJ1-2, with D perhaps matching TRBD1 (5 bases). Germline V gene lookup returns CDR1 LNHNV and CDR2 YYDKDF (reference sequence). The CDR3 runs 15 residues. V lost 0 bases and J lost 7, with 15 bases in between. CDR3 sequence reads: CATSRDGQGGIGYTF. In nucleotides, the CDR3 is TGTGCCACCAGCAGAGATGGTCAGGGCGGCATTGGCTACACCTTC.

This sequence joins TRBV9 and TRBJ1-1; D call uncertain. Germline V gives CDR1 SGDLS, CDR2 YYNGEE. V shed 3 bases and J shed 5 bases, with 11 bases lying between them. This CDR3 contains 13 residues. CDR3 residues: CASSAGPWTEAFF. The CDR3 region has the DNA TGTGCCAGCAGCGCCGGACCGTGGACTGAAGCTTTCTTT.

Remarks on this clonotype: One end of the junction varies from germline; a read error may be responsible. The CDR3: CASSYRAERTSYEQYF. CDR3 in DNA: TGTGCCAGCAGTTATCGAGCGGAGCGGACTTCCTACGAGCAGTACTTC. This chain links TRBV10-3 with TRBJ2-7; maybe TRBD2 (5 bases). Germline assignment: CDR1 ENHRY and CDR2 SYGVKD. This CDR3 spans 16 amino acids.

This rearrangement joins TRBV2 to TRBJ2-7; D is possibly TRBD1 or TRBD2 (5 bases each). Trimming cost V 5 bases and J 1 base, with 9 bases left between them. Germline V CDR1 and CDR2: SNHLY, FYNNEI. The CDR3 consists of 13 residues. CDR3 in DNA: TGTGCCAGCAGTAGGGACGGATCCTACGAGCAGTACTTC. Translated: CASSRDGSYEQYF.

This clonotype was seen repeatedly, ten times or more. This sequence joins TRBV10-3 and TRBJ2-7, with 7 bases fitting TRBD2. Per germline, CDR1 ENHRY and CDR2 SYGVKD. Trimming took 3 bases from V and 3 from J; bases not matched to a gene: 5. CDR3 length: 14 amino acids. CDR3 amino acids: CAISEGRESYEQYF. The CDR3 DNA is TGTGCCATCAGTGAAGGGCGGGAGAGCTACGAGCAGTACTTC.

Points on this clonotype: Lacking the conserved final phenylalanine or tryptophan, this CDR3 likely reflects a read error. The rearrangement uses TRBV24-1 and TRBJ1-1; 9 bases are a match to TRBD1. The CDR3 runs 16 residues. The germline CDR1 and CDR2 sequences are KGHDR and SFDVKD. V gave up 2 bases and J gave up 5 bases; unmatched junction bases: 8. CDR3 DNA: TGTGCCACCAGTGATTCACGGACAGGGGCGGGTACTGAAGCTTTCCTT. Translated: CATSDSRTGAGTEAFL.

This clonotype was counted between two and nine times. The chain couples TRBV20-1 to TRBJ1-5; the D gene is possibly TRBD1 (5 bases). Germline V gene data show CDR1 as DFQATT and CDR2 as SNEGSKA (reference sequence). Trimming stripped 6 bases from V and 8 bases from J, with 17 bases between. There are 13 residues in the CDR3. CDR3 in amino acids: CSAVREILEPQHF. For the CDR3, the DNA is TGCAGTGCGGTCAGGGAGATATTGGAGCCCCAGCATTTT.

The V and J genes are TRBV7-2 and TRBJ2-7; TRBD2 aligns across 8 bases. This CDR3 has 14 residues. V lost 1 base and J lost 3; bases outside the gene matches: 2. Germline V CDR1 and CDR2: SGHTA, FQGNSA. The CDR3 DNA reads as TGTGCCAGCAGCTTAGGACTAGCGTACTACGAGCAGTACTTC. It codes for CASSLGLAYYEQYF.

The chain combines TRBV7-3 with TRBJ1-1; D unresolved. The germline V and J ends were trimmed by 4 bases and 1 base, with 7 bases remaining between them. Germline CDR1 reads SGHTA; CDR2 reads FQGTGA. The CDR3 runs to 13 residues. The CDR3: CASSSAPNTEAFF. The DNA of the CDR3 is TGTGCCAGCAGCTCGGCACCGAACACTGAAGCTTTCTTT.

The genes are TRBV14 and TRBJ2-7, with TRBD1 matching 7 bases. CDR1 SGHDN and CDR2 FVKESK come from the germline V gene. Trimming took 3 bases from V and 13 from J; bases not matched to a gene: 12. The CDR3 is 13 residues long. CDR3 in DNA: TGTGCCAGCAGCCATCCTAATCGGGACAGAGTCTACTTC. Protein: CASSHPNRDRVYF. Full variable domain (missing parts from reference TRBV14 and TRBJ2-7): EAGVTQFPSHSVIEKGQTVTLRCDPISGHDNLYWYRRVMGKEIKFLLHFVKESKQDESGMPNNRFLAERTGGTYSTLKVQPAELEDSGVYFCASSHPNRDRVYFGPGTRLTVT.

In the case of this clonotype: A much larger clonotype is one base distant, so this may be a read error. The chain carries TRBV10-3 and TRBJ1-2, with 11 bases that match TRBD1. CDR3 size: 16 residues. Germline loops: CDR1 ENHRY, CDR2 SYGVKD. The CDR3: CAISETRGTGGNGCTF. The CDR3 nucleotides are TGTGCCATCAGTGAGACGAGAGGGACAGGGGGAAATGGCTGCACCTTC.

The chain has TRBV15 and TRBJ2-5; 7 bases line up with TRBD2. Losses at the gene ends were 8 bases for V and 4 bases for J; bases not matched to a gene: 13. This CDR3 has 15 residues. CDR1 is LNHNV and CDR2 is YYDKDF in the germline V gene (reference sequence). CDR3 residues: CATAKGRAGRETQYF. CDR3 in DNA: TGTGCCACCGCCAAAGGGAGGGCCGGCCGAGAGACCCAGTACTTC.

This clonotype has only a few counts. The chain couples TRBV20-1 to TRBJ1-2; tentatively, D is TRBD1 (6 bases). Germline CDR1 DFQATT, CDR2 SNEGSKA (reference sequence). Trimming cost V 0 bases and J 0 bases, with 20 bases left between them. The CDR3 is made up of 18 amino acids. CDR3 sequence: CSARDPHRATTANYGYTF. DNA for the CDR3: TGCAGTGCTAGAGATCCCCACAGGGCTACCACGGCTAACTATGGCTACACCTTC.

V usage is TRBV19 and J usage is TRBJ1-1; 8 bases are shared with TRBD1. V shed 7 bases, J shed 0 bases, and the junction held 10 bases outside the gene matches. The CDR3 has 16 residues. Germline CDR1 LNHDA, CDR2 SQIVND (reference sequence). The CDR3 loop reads CASTSRQGYMNTEAFF. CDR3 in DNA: TGTGCCAGTACCAGCCGACAGGGGTATATGAACACTGAAGCTTTCTTT.

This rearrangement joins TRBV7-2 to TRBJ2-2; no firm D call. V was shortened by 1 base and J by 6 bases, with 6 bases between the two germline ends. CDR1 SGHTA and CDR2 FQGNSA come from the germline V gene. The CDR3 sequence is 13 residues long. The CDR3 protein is CASSLGLAGELFF. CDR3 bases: TGTGCCAGCAGCTTAGGGCTAGCCGGGGAGCTGTTTTTT.

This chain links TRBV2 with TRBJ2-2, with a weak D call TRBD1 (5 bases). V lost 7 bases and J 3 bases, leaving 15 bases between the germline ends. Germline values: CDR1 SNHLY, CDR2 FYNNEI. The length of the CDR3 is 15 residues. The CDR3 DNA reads TGTGCCAGCACACTGGGCAGGGCATACACCGGGGAGCTGTTTTTT. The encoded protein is CASTLGRAYTGELFF.

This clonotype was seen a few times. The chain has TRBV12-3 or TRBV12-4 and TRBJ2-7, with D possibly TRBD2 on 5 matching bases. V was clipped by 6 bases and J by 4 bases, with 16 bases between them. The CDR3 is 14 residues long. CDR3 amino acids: CASRREGLHYEQYF. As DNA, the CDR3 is TGTGCCAGCAGGAGGGAAGGACTGCATTACGAGCAGTACTTC.

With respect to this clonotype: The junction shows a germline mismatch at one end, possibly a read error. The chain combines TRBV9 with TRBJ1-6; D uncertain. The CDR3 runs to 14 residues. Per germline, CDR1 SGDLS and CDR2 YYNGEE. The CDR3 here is CASSRGVDNSPLHF. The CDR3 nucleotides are TGCGCCAGCAGTCGGGGTGTCGATAATTCACCCCTCCACTTT.